The next 16 T cell receptor beta chains were all read from a single sample in a study of blood T cell repertoires in COVID-19. Profiling relied on immunoSEQ multiplex PCR, and the TCRdb table lists in-frame clones only, not all of them. The table lists approximately 140,000 clones, 84% of them singletons. Sequencing was performed on PBMCs or T cells enriched from blood (not recorded which). Every receptor here comes from a woman between 45 and 65 years old with acute COVID-19.

The chain carries TRBV7-9 and TRBJ2-1; 8 bases fit TRBD2. Trimming cost V 5 bases and J 3 bases; bases outside gene matches: 15. Germline V gene data show CDR1 as SEHNR and CDR2 as FQNEAQ (reference sequence). The CDR3 contains 18 residues. The CDR3 is CASSARRGVSGSYNEQFF. Here the CDR3 DNA reads TGTGCCAGCAGCGCTCGTCGCGGTGTGAGCGGGAGCTACAATGAGCAGTTCTTC.

The chain joins TRBV7-8 to TRBJ2-3; 12 bases fit TRBD2. In germline, CDR1 is SGHVS, CDR2 FQNEAQ. The CDR3 spans 16 residues. V shed 5 bases and J 1 base; nucleotides not matched to a gene: 4. The CDR3 nucleotides are TGTGCCAGCAGCCTTACTAGCGGGAGGCGCACAGATACGCAGTATTTT. It codes for CASSLTSGRRTDTQYF.

The V call is TRBV27, the J call TRBJ1-1, with 8 bases that match TRBD1. The length of the CDR3 is 15 residues. Germline lookup yields CDR1 MNHEY and CDR2 SMNVEV (reference sequence). The V segment lost 5 bases and the J segment 5 bases; nucleotides outside the gene matches: 10. The CDR3 region is CASSTPDRGETEAFF. In DNA, the CDR3 is TGTGCCAGCAGTACCCCCGACAGGGGTGAGACTGAAGCTTTCTTT.

The chain joins TRBV5-1 to TRBJ2-5; 10 bases match TRBD1. V trimming: 3 bases; J trimming: 4 bases; junction bases outside the gene matches: 3. The CDR3 has 14 amino acids. CDR1 is SGHRS and CDR2 is YFSETQ in the germline V gene. The chain's CDR3 is CASSSGTGAETQYF. The CDR3 nucleotides are TGCGCCAGCAGCTCCGGGACAGGGGCAGAGACCCAGTACTTC. The whole variable domain, remainder taken from reference TRBV5-1 and TRBJ2-5, is KAGVTQTPRYLIKTRGQQVTLSCSPISGHRSVSWYQQTPGQGLQFLFEYFSETQRNKGNFPGRFSGRQFSNSRSEMNVSTLELGDSALYLCASSSGTGAETQYFGPGTRLLVL.

The chain recombines TRBV30 with TRBJ1-1, with TRBD1 identical over 7 bases. This CDR3 spans 10 amino acids. Germline V gene sequence: CDR1 GTSNPN, CDR2 SVGIG (reference sequence). Losses at the gene ends were 8 bases for V and 9 bases for J; bases not matched to a gene: 6. The CDR3 sequence is CAGTGVKAFF. For the CDR3, the DNA is TGTGCCGGAACAGGGGTGAAAGCTTTCTTT.

This clone came up a few times. V is TRBV19 and J is TRBJ2-3, with D unresolved. Per germline, CDR1 LNHDA and CDR2 SQIVND (reference sequence). The CDR3 is made up of 12 amino acids. With 5 bases removed from V and 4 bases from J, the gap between germline ends came to 7 bases. CDR3 in DNA: TGTGCCAGTAGTGGTCCAGCAGATACGCAGTATTTT. Its translation is CASSGPADTQYF. The whole variable domain, remainder taken from reference TRBV19 and TRBJ2-3, is DGGITQSPKYLFRKEGQNVTLSCEQNLNHDAMYWYRQDPGQGLRLIYYSQIVNDFQKGDIAEGYSVSREKKESFPLTVTSAQKNPTAFYLCASSGPADTQYFGPGTRLTVL.

The CDR3, as DNA: TGTGCCAGCAGCTTAAAGACTAGCGCCAAAAACATTCAGTACTTC. It encodes CASSLKTSAKNIQYF. The rearrangement links TRBV5-4 to TRBJ2-4; TRBD2 matches at 7 bases. CDR1 and CDR2 (germline): SGHNT, YYREEE (reference sequence). V lost 2 bases and J lost 1; bases outside the gene matches: 3. CDR3 length: 15 residues. The whole variable domain, remainder taken from reference TRBV5-4 and TRBJ2-4, is ETGVTQSPTHLIKTRGQQVTLRCSSQSGHNTVSWYQQALGQGPQFIFQYYREEENGRGNFPPRFSGLQFPNYSSELNVNALELDDSALYLCASSLKTSAKNIQYFGAGTRLSVL.

This clone was seen a handful of times. The genes are TRBV3-1 (or the pseudogene TRBV3-2) and TRBJ1-2; 7 bases match TRBD1. CDR3 length: 15 amino acids. CDR1 is LGHDT and CDR2 is YNNKEL in the germline V gene (reference sequence). Germline trimming cut 3 bases from V and 5 bases from J; bases unmatched to any gene: 9. The CDR3 coding sequence is TGTGCCAGCAGCCATTCAGACAGGGTTCGGTATGGCTACACCTTC. Protein product: CASSHSDRVRYGYTF.

This rearrangement joins TRBV3-1 (or the pseudogene TRBV3-2) to TRBJ1-2; 7 bases are shared with TRBD1. Germline lookup yields CDR1 LGHDT and CDR2 YNNKEL (reference sequence). The V segment lost 4 bases and the J segment 5 bases; nucleotides outside the gene matches: 1. The CDR3 is made up of 12 amino acids. The CDR3 here is CASSPGQYGYTF. The CDR3 DNA reads as TGTGCCAGCAGCCCGGGACAGTATGGCTACACCTTC.

V is TRBV5-1 and J is TRBJ2-1; D is perhaps TRBD1 (6 bases). Germline CDR1 is SGHRS and CDR2 is YFSETQ. V lost 3 bases and J lost 10, with 23 bases in between. This CDR3 has 16 residues. The CDR3 DNA reads as TGCGCCAGCAGCTCCGGGACAAACCAGCTCCTCGGCGAGCAGTTCTTC. It translates to CASSSGTNQLLGEQFF.

The chain uses TRBV5-4 and TRBJ1-1; D is unresolved. The CDR3 has 14 amino acids. Germline V gene lookup returns CDR1 SGHNT and CDR2 YYREEE (reference sequence). V was cut by 4 bases and J by 1 base, with 11 bases left in between. The CDR3 spells CASSVTRTNTEAFF. The CDR3, as DNA: TGTGCCAGCAGCGTGACACGAACGAACACTGAAGCTTTCTTT.

The chain links TRBV30 to TRBJ2-7; 7 positions agree with TRBD2. The CDR3 sequence is 16 residues long. Germline CDR1 is GTSNPN and CDR2 is SVGIG (reference sequence). The CDR3 DNA reads TGTACTCTTCGGACCAGTCGGGCTAGCGGTGGCAACGAGCAGTACTTC. It translates to CTLRTSRASGGNEQYF. Supplemented by reference TRBV30 and TRBJ2-7, the full variable domain reads SQTIHQWPATLVQPVGSPLSLECTVEGTSNPNLYWYRQAAGRGLQLLFYSVGIGQISSEVPQNLSASRPQDRQFILSSKKLLLSDSGFYLCTLRTSRASGGNEQYFGPGTRLTVT.

This clone was seen once. The chain joins TRBV11-3 to TRBJ1-2; D is unclear. Per the germline V gene, CDR1 is SGHNT and CDR2 is YENEEA. There are 13 residues in the CDR3. The V gene lost 1 base and the J gene lost 3 bases, with 6 bases spanning the gap. The CDR3 region is CASSLGRDYGYTF. The CDR3 DNA sequence: TGTGCCAGCAGCTTAGGTCGGGACTATGGCTACACCTTC. The entire variable domain, with the rest obtained from reference TRBV11-3 and TRBJ1-2, is as follows: EAGVVQSPRYKIIEKKQPVAFWCNPISGHNTLYWYLQNLGQGPELLIRYENEEAVDDSQLPKDRFSAERLKGVDSTLKIQPAELGDSAVYLCASSLGRDYGYTFGSGTRLTVV.

This clone was detected once. The chain recombines TRBV5-1 with TRBJ1-1; 9 nucleotides line up with TRBD1. The CDR3 has 17 amino acids. V lost 3 bases and J lost 4; bases outside the gene matches: 13. Germline V CDR1 and CDR2: SGHRS, YFSETQ. CDR3: CASSSGTGLTGGTEAFF. The CDR3, as DNA: TGCGCCAGCAGCTCCGGGACAGGGCTTACTGGGGGCACTGAAGCTTTCTTT. The full variable domain, rest sourced from reference TRBV5-1 and TRBJ1-1, is KAGVTQTPRYLIKTRGQQVTLSCSPISGHRSVSWYQQTPGQGLQFLFEYFSETQRNKGNFPGRFSGRQFSNSRSEMNVSTLELGDSALYLCASSSGTGLTGGTEAFFGQGTRLTVV.

The chain uses TRBV4-1 and TRBJ2-7; 10 bases line up with TRBD2. The CDR3 length is 16 residues. Trimming cost V 1 base and J 1 base; bases outside gene matches: 4. The germline CDR1 and CDR2 sequences are MGHRA and YSYEKL. Here the CDR3 DNA reads TGCGCCAGCAGCCAAGGTAGCGGGAGGACTTCCTACGAGCAGTACTTC. It encodes CASSQGSGRTSYEQYF.

Regarding this clone: The identical CDR3 is also encoded by other nucleotide sequences in the sample. The J gene is TRBJ1-1, the V gene TRBV27; possibly TRBD1 for D (5 bases). V was trimmed by 2 bases and J by 5 bases, leaving 9 bases between them. CDR1 MNHEY and CDR2 SMNVEV come from the germline V gene (reference sequence). The CDR3 extends over 13 amino acids. The DNA of the CDR3 is TGTGCCAGCAGTTTAGGGGGGGATACTGAAGCTTTCTTT. This sequence encodes CASSLGGDTEAFF.